This passage covers 32 T cell receptor beta chains from one sample sequenced in a study of blood T cell repertoires in COVID-19. Data came from immunoSEQ multiplex PCR; TCRdb stores just in-frame clones and leaves some out. The sample has 25,000 to 30,000 clones; around 74% are singletons. The sample taken for sequencing was peripheral blood. The receptors come from a woman in her 70s with active or convalescent COVID-19.

A single count supports this clone. This chain connects TRBV9 to TRBJ1-3; D perhaps matches TRBD1 (6 bases). V lost 0 bases, J lost 0 bases, and 13 bases lay in between. CDR1 and CDR2 from the germline V gene are SGDLS and YYNGEE. There are 17 residues in the CDR3. CDR3 in amino acids: CASSVDPAGDSGNTIYF. DNA of the CDR3: TGTGCCAGCAGCGTAGACCCCGCAGGGGACTCTGGAAACACCATATATTTT.

CDR3 sequence: CASSLTAGNYGYTF. CDR3 coding DNA: TGTGCCAGCAGCTTAACGGCAGGGAATTATGGCTACACCTTC. This chain uses TRBV7-2 with TRBJ1-2, with D perhaps matching TRBD1 (5 bases). The CDR3 consists of 14 residues. V lost 2 bases to trimming and J lost 5 bases, with 12 bases between them. In germline, CDR1 is SGHTA, CDR2 FQGNSA.

This clone was detected only once. The rearrangement links TRBV7-2 to TRBJ1-2, with D maybe TRBD1 (5 bases). V was trimmed by 1 base and J by 4 bases, leaving 13 bases between them. The CDR3 covers 15 residues. In germline, CDR1 is SGHTA, CDR2 FQGNSA. This chain's CDR3 is CASSLESQGPYGYTF. In DNA, the CDR3 is TGTGCCAGCAGCTTAGAATCCCAGGGTCCCTATGGCTACACCTTC. The complete variable domain, with remaining parts taken from reference TRBV7-2 and TRBJ1-2, reads GAGVSQSPSNKVTEKGKDVELRCDPISGHTALYWYRQSLGQGLEFLIYFQGNSAPDKSGLPSDRFSAERTGGSVSTLTIQRTQQEDSAVYLCASSLESQGPYGYTFGSGTRLTVV.

V and J are TRBV14 and TRBJ2-3; 12 nucleotides agree with TRBD2. This CDR3 is 15 amino acids long. Germline V gene sequence: CDR1 SGHDN, CDR2 FVKESK. V was clipped by 4 bases and J by 6 bases; unmatched bases: 5. The CDR3 protein is CASSPSGGGLDTQYF. The DNA for the CDR3 is TGTGCCAGCAGCCCTAGCGGGGGGGGACTGGATACGCAGTATTTT.

The chain couples TRBV11-2 to TRBJ1-1, with TRBD1 matching 9 bases. V dropped 5 bases and J dropped 3; count of bases not matched to a gene: 7. Germline lookup yields CDR1 SGHAT and CDR2 FQNNGV. The CDR3 runs 15 residues. CDR3 in amino acids: CASSRIRDRDTEAFF. For the CDR3, the DNA is TGTGCCAGCAGCCGTATTAGGGACAGGGACACTGAAGCTTTCTTT.

This clone has a single count. The rearrangement links TRBV27 to TRBJ2-1, with 15 bases fitting TRBD2. V shed 4 bases, J shed 9 bases, and the junction held 7 bases outside the gene matches. Germline V gene sequence: CDR1 MNHEY, CDR2 SMNVEV (reference sequence). The CDR3 loop spans 16 amino acids. CDR3 bases: TGTGCCAGCAGTTGGACTAGCGGGAGGGCTGGGCGTGAGCAGTTCTTC. It yields the protein CASSWTSGRAGREQFF.

V is TRBV6-2 or TRBV6-3 and J is TRBJ1-1, with D uncertain. The germline V gene encodes CDR1 MNHEY and CDR2 SVGEGT. This CDR3 contains 14 residues. The V end was cut by 2 bases, the J end by 1 base, with 8 bases between. The CDR3 is CASSYQQPNTEAFF. DNA for the CDR3: TGTGCCAGCAGTTACCAACAGCCGAACACTGAAGCTTTCTTT.

The genes are TRBV6-5 and TRBJ2-3; D is undetermined. The CDR3 covers 16 residues. V shed 3 bases and J shed 4 bases, with 17 bases lying between them. Germline-derived CDR1 and CDR2 are MNHEY and SVGAGI. The CDR3 spells CASSYLNSLGADTQYF. The CDR3 DNA is TGTGCCAGCAGTTATTTAAACAGTTTAGGTGCAGATACGCAGTATTTT.

The count of this clone is one. This chain uses TRBV29-1 with TRBJ2-1; TRBD1 aligns across 8 bases. The ends lost 3 bases at V and 6 bases at J; junction bases unmatched: 13. Germline V gene lookup returns CDR1 SQVTM and CDR2 ANQGSEA. The CDR3 is 16 amino acids. CDR3 residues: CSVDAPTGGLRNEQFF. CDR3 DNA sequence: TGCAGCGTTGACGCACCTACAGGGGGGCTGCGCAATGAGCAGTTCTTC.

The chain employs TRBV27 and TRBJ1-2; 9 nucleotides match TRBD1. Germline loops: CDR1 MNHEY, CDR2 SMNVEV (reference sequence). The V and J ends lost 1 base and 0 bases, in that order; junction bases with no gene match: 21. This CDR3 region has 22 residues. For the CDR3, the DNA is TGTGCCAGCAGTTTATTCAAGATCGGGACAGGGCGCCCCGAGGCCTCTAACTATGGCTACACCTTC. Its translation is CASSLFKIGTGRPEASNYGYTF.

The chain is built from TRBV28 and TRBJ1-1; TRBD1 might be the D (6 bases). The CDR3 is 14 residues long. The germline V gene encodes CDR1 MDHEN and CDR2 SYDVKM. Trimming took 4 bases from V and 1 from J, leaving 10 bases between them. In DNA form, the CDR3 reads TGTGCCAGCAGTTGGGGCAGGGGGAACACTGAAGCTTTCTTT. Amino acid sequence: CASSWGRGNTEAFF.

This chain joins TRBV9 and TRBJ2-5; 8 positions match TRBD2. Per germline, CDR1 SGDLS and CDR2 YYNGEE. Unmatched junction bases numbered 3, after V lost 0 bases and J lost 5 bases. The CDR3 runs to 14 residues. CDR3 sequence (DNA): TGTGCCAGCAGCGTAGGACTAGCGAGGGAGACCCAGTACTTC. Its translation: CASSVGLARETQYF.

This sequence joins TRBV5-1 and TRBJ2-2; tentatively, D is TRBD1 (5 bases). Trimming removed 7 bases from V and 1 base from J, with 11 bases in between. The length of the CDR3 is 14 residues. Germline CDR1 and CDR2: SGHRS and YFSETQ. The chain's CDR3 is CASGAPGNTGELFF. In DNA, the CDR3 is TGCGCCAGCGGGGCCCCGGGGAACACCGGGGAGCTGTTTTTT.

The V gene is TRBV29-1, the J gene TRBJ1-4; D is undetermined. The CDR3 extends over 13 amino acids. Trimming cost V 6 bases and J 5 bases, with 13 bases left between them. The V gene's germline CDR1 is SQVTM and CDR2 ANQGSEA. The CDR3 region has the DNA TGCAGCGTCGGGAGAGGACCGAATGAAAAACTGTTTTTT. This encodes CSVGRGPNEKLFF.

The rearrangement uses TRBV6-2 or TRBV6-3 and TRBJ2-1; D not certain. V gave up 2 bases and J gave up 8 bases, with 4 bases separating them. The CDR3 runs 11 residues. Germline V gene lookup returns CDR1 MNHEY and CDR2 SVGEGT. CDR3 protein: CASSYSYEQFF. The CDR3 DNA reads TGTGCCAGCAGTTACAGCTATGAGCAGTTCTTC.

The CDR3 loop reads CASSENRNYGYTF. The CDR3 coding sequence is TGTGCCAGCAGTGAAAACAGAAACTATGGCTACACCTTC. The chain uses TRBV6-1 and TRBJ1-2; unclear D gene. The CDR3 consists of 13 residues. Germline loops: CDR1 MNHNS, CDR2 SASEGT. Deletions cut 2 bases from V and 2 bases from J, with 6 bases between.

The chain uses TRBV11-2 and TRBJ1-3; unclear D gene. V was shortened by 2 bases and J by 0 bases, with 11 bases between the two germline ends. This CDR3 contains 16 residues. The germline gives CDR1 SGHAT, CDR2 FQNNGV. CDR3 DNA: TGTGCCAGCAGCTTAAGAACCACGAGCTCTGGAAACACCATATATTTT. Encoded protein: CASSLRTTSSGNTIYF.

The rearrangement links TRBV19 to TRBJ2-5; D might be TRBD1 (6 bases). The V gene's germline CDR1 is LNHDA and CDR2 SQIVND (reference sequence). The CDR3 is 15 amino acids. V lost 5 bases and J 4 bases, leaving 17 bases between the germline ends. The CDR3 here is CASSPLKTGIETQYF. The CDR3 nucleotides read TGTGCCAGTAGTCCACTAAAAACAGGGATAGAGACCCAGTACTTC. Drawing the rest from reference TRBV19 and TRBJ2-5, the complete variable domain is DGGITQSPKYLFRKEGQNVTLSCEQNLNHDAMYWYRQDPGQGLRLIYYSQIVNDFQKGDIAEGYSVSREKKESFPLTVTSAQKNPTAFYLCASSPLKTGIETQYFGPGTRLLVL.

The rearrangement joins TRBV11-2 to TRBJ1-5, with TRBD1 identical over 8 bases. The CDR3 totals 19 residues. Germline CDR1 is SGHAT and CDR2 is FQNNGV. After removal of 4 bases from V and 6 bases from J, the junction contained 20 bases not matched to a gene. This CDR3 is CASSWRVGQGENPGQPQHF. The DNA for the CDR3 is TGTGCCAGCAGCTGGAGGGTTGGACAGGGCGAAAACCCCGGTCAGCCCCAGCATTTT.

This sequence joins TRBV30 and TRBJ1-5; 7 positions match TRBD1. V lost 1 base to trimming and J lost 0 bases; unmatched junction nucleotides: 9. The CDR3 is made up of 17 amino acids. Looked up from germline, CDR1 is GTSNPN and CDR2 is SVGIG (reference sequence). The chain's CDR3 is CAWSAPRTGFSNQPQHF. The CDR3 bases are TGTGCCTGGAGTGCCCCGAGGACAGGTTTTAGCAATCAGCCCCAGCATTTT.

This chain links TRBV30 with TRBJ2-3, with a tentative D call TRBD1 (6 bases). Trimming cost V 0 bases and J 9 bases, with 7 bases left between them. CDR1 is GTSNPN, CDR2 SVGIG, per germline (reference sequence). The CDR3 covers 11 residues. The CDR3: CAWSVRGTQYF. CDR3 bases: TGTGCCTGGAGTGTCAGGGGAACGCAGTATTTT. Drawing the rest from reference TRBV30 and TRBJ2-3, the complete variable domain is SQTIHQWPATLVQPVGSPLSLECTVEGTSNPNLYWYRQAAGRGLQLLFYSVGIGQISSEVPQNLSASRPQDRQFILSSKKLLLSDSGFYLCAWSVRGTQYFGPGTRLTVL.

The chain employs TRBV15 and TRBJ2-2; 9 nucleotides agree with TRBD2. The junction had 8 bases not matched to a gene; V was cut back by 0 bases and J by 3 bases. This CDR3 has 18 residues. CDR1 is LNHNV, CDR2 YYDKDF, per germline (reference sequence). The CDR3 loop is CATSREGGRAHYTGELFF. The CDR3 DNA sequence: TGTGCCACCAGCAGAGAGGGCGGGAGGGCGCATTACACCGGGGAGCTGTTTTTT.

J is TRBJ2-7 and V is TRBV6-1; D gene uncertain. Germline values: CDR1 MNHNS, CDR2 SASEGT. The CDR3 runs 14 residues. V was pared by 0 bases and J by 2 bases, with 8 bases between. The CDR3 DNA follows: TGTGCCAGCAGTGAAGCGAACGAGGCCTACGAGCAGTACTTC. As protein: CASSEANEAYEQYF.

This sequence joins TRBV12-3 or TRBV12-4 and TRBJ2-1; D not resolved. Trimming took off 3 bases at V and 3 bases at J, with 6 bases between the two ends. The CDR3 contains 13 residues. CDR3 nucleotides: TGTGCCAGCAGTTTCCGGGTCTACAATGAGCAGTTCTTC. It translates to CASSFRVYNEQFF.

The chain links TRBV5-4 to TRBJ2-1; TRBD2 agrees at 8 bases. Germline V gene lookup returns CDR1 SGHNT and CDR2 YYREEE (reference sequence). The CDR3 covers 16 residues. V lost 0 bases, J lost 5 bases, and 7 bases stayed unmatched. CDR3 bases: TGTGCCAGCAGCTTGGGGGGTAGCGGGAAGCACAATGAGCAGTTCTTC. Translation gives CASSLGGSGKHNEQFF. Full variable domain (outside the CDR3, taken from reference TRBV5-4 and TRBJ2-1): ETGVTQSPTHLIKTRGQQVTLRCSSQSGHNTVSWYQQALGQGPQFIFQYYREEENGRGNFPPRFSGLQFPNYSSELNVNALELDDSALYLCASSLGGSGKHNEQFFGPGTRLTVL.

The chain uses TRBV14 and TRBJ2-2; possible D gene TRBD2, 6 bases. Between the trimmed V and J ends, which lost 1 base and 0 bases, there was a span of 9 bases. The CDR3 loop spans 16 amino acids. Germline assignment: CDR1 SGHDN and CDR2 FVKESK. DNA of the CDR3: TGTGCCAGCAGCCAAGGGGGGACTGCGAACACCGGGGAGCTGTTTTTT. Translated, it gives CASSQGGTANTGELFF. The full variable domain, with the rest looked up from reference TRBV14 and TRBJ2-2, is EAGVTQFPSHSVIEKGQTVTLRCDPISGHDNLYWYRRVMGKEIKFLLHFVKESKQDESGMPNNRFLAERTGGTYSTLKVQPAELEDSGVYFCASSQGGTANTGELFFGEGSRLTVL.

The CDR3 reads CAWSVQTHSTGYGGYTF. CDR3 bases: TGTGCCTGGAGTGTCCAAACCCATTCGACAGGGTACGGGGGCTACACCTTC. The chain is built from TRBV30 and TRBJ1-2; 7 bases fit TRBD1. The CDR3 length is 17 residues. Germline assignment: CDR1 GTSNPN and CDR2 SVGIG (reference sequence). Germline trimming cut 0 bases from V and 8 bases from J; bases unmatched to any gene: 18.

A few counts support this clone. The chain combines TRBV12-3 or TRBV12-4 with TRBJ2-7; D is ambiguous. The CDR3 spans 12 residues. V lost 4 bases and J lost 0, with 4 bases in between. Here the CDR3 reads CASSSSSYEQYF. CDR3 nucleotides: TGTGCCAGCAGTTCTAGCTCCTACGAGCAGTACTTC.

The gene calls are TRBV27 and TRBJ2-1; D unclear. With 6 bases removed from V and 4 bases from J, the gap between germline ends came to 16 bases. The CDR3 extends over 15 amino acids. The germline gives CDR1 MNHEY, CDR2 SMNVEV (reference sequence). As DNA, the CDR3 is TGTGCCAGCAGACCCCATAAACCTACTTACAATGAGCAGTTCTTC. Residues: CASRPHKPTYNEQFF.

This chain joins TRBV20-1 and TRBJ2-7, with D possibly matching TRBD2 (7 bases). The length of the CDR3 is 13 residues. V lost 3 bases and J 4 bases, leaving 13 bases between the germline ends. Germline V gene lookup returns CDR1 DFQATT and CDR2 SNEGSKA (reference sequence). DNA for the CDR3: TGCAGTGCTAGTCCGGGGGGCGGTTACGAGCAGTACTTC. Its translation: CSASPGGGYEQYF.

V is TRBV9 and J is TRBJ2-1; 8 positions match TRBD2. CDR3 length: 17 amino acids. V shed 4 bases, J shed 5 bases, and the junction held 14 bases outside the gene matches. Germline V gene sequence: CDR1 SGDLS, CDR2 YYNGEE. The CDR3 spells CASSFPSSGGPDNEQFF. CDR3 nucleotide sequence: TGTGCCAGCAGCTTTCCCTCTTCGGGAGGGCCAGACAATGAGCAGTTCTTC.

This clone was seen a few times. This chain links TRBV19 with TRBJ1-2, with D uncertain. Trimming left V 6 bases short and J 5 bases short, with 19 bases between. CDR1 is LNHDA and CDR2 is SQIVND in the germline V gene (reference sequence). The CDR3 is 15 amino acids. The CDR3 is CASRTAEESWYGYTF. In DNA, the CDR3 is TGTGCCAGTAGGACCGCAGAGGAAAGTTGGTATGGCTACACCTTC.